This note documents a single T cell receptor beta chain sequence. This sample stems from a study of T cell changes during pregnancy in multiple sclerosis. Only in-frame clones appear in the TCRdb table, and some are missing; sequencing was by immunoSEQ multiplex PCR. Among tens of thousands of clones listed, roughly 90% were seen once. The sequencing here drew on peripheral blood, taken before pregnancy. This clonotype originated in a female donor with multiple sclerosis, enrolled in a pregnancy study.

The CDR3 bases are TGTGCCAGCAGCCCGGACAGGGGACGATCCTACGAGCAGTACTTC. Encoded protein: CASSPDRGRSYEQYF. The chain joins TRBV5-8 to TRBJ2-7, with TRBD1 matching over 9 bases. The CDR3 has 15 residues. The V segment lost 4 bases and the J segment 1 base; nucleotides outside the gene matches: 6. The germline CDR1 and CDR2 sequences are SGHTS and YDEGEE.